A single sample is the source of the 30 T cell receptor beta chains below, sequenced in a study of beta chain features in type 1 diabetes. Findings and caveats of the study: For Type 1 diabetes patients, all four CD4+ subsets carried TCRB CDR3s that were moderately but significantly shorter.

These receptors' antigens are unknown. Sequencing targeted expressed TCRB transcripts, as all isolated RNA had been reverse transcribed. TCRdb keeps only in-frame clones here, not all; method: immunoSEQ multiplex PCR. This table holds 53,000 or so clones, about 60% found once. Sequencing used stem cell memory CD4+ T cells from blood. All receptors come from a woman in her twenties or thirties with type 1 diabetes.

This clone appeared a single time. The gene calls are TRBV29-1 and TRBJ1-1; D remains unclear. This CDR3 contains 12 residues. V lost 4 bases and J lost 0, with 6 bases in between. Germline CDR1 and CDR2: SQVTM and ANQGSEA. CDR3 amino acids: CSVGHMNTEAFF. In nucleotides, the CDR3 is TGCAGCGTTGGACATATGAACACTGAAGCTTTCTTT.

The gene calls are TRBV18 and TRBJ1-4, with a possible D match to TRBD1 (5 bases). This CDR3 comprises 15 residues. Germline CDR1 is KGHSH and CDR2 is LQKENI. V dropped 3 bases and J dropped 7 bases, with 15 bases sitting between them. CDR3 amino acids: CASSPPGGEGEKLFF. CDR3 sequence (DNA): TGTGCCAGCTCACCTCCGGGGGGGGAAGGTGAAAAACTGTTTTTT.

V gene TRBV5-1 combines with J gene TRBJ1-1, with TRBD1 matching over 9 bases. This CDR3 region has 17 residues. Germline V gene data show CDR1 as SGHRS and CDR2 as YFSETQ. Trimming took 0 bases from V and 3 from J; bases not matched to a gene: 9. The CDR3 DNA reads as TGCGCCAGCAGCTTGGGGAGGGACAGGGCCTCGGACACTGAAGCTTTCTTT. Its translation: CASSLGRDRASDTEAFF.

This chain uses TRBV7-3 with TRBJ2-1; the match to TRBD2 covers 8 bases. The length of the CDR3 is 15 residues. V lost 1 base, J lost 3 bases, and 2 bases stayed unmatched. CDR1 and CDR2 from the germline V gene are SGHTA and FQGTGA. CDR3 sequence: CASSLMTSVYNEQFF. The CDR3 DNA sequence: TGTGCCAGCAGCTTAATGACTAGCGTCTACAATGAGCAGTTCTTC.

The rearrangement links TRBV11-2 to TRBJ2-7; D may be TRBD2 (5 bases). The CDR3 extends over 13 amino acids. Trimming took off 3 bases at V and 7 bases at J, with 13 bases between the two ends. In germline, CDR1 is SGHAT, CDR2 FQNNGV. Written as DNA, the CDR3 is TGTGCCAGCAGCTTGGGAGCCCAGAGGGAGCAGTACTTC. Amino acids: CASSLGAQREQYF. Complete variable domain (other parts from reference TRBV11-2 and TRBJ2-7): EAGVAQSPRYKIIEKRQSVAFWCNPISGHATLYWYQQILGQGPKLLIQFQNNGVVDDSQLPKDRFSAERLKGVDSTLKIQPAKLEDSAVYLCASSLGAQREQYFGPGTRLTVT.

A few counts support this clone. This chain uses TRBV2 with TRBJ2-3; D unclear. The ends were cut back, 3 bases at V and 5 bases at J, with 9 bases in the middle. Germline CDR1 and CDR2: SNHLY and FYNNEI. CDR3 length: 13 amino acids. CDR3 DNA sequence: TGTGCCAGCAGTGATGACTCTGAAGATACGCAGTATTTT. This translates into CASSDDSEDTQYF. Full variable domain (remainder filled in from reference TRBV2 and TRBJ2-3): EPEVTQTPSHQVTQMGQEVILRCVPISNHLYFYWYRQILGQKVEFLVSFYNNEISEKSEIFDDQFSVERPDGSNFTLKIRSTKLEDSAMYFCASSDDSEDTQYFGPGTRLTVL.

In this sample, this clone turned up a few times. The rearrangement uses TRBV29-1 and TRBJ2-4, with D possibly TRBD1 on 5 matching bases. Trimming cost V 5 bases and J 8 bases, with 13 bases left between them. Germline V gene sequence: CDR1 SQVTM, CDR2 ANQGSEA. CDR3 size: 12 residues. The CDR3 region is CSVQGWVDIQYF. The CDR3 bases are TGCAGCGTTCAGGGTTGGGTCGACATTCAGTACTTC.

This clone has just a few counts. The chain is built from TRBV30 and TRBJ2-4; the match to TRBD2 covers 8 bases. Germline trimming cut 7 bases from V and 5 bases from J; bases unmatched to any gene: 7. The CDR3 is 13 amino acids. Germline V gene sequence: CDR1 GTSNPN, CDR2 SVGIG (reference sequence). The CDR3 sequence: CASSGGSENIQYF. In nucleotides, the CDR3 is TGTGCCTCATCGGGGGGGTCTGAAAACATTCAGTACTTC.

The CDR3 DNA sequence: TGTGCGCACAGCACTCCTGGTGCAGTCAGCTACGAGCAGTACTTC. It encodes CAHSTPGAVSYEQYF. The chain links TRBV28 to TRBJ2-7; no clear D. In germline, CDR1 is MDHEN, CDR2 SYDVKM. There are 15 residues in the CDR3.

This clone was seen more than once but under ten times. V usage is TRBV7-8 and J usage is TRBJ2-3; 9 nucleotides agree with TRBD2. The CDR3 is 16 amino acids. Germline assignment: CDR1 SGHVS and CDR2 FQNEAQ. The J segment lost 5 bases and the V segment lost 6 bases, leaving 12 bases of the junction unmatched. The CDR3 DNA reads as TGTGCCAGCAGTCCCTCTGGTAGCGGGAGAAAAGATACGCAGTATTTT. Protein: CASSPSGSGRKDTQYF.

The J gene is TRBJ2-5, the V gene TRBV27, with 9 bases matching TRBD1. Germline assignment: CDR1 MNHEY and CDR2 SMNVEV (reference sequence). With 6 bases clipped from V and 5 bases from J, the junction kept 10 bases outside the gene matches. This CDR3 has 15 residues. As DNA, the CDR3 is TGTGCCAGCAGGGGAGGGACAGGGAATTGGGAGACCCAGTACTTC. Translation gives CASRGGTGNWETQYF.

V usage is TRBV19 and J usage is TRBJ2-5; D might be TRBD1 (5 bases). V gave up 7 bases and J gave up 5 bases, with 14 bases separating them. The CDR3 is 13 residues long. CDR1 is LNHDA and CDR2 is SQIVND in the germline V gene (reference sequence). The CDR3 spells CASNKGWKETQYF. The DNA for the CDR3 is TGTGCCAGTAATAAGGGGTGGAAGGAGACCCAGTACTTC.

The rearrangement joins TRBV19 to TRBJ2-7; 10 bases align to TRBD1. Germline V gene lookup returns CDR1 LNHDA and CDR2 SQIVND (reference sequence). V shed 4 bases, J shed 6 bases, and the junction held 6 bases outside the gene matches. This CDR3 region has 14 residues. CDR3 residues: CASSTGQGGGEQYF. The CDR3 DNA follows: TGTGCCAGTAGTACTGGACAGGGGGGTGGCGAGCAGTACTTC.

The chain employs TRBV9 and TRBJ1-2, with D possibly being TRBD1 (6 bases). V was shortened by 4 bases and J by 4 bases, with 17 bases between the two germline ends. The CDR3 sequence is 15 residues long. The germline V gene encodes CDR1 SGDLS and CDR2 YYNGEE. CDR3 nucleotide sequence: TGTGCCAGCAGCCTCCGTTTACAGGGACCCTATGGCTACACCTTC. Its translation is CASSLRLQGPYGYTF.

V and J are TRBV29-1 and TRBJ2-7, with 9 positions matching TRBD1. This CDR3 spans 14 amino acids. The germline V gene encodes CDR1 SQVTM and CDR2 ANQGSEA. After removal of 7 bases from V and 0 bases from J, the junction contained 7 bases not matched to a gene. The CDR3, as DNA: TGCAGCGGGGTGACAGGGGGGACCTCCTACGAGCAGTACTTC. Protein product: CSGVTGGTSYEQYF.

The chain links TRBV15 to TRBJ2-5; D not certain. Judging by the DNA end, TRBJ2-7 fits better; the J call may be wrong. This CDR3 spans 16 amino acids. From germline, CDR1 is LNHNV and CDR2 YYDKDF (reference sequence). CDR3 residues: CATSRDRPLSSYEQYF. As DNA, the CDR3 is TGTGCCACCAGCAGAGATCGCCCCTTGAGCTCCTACGAGCAGTACTTC.

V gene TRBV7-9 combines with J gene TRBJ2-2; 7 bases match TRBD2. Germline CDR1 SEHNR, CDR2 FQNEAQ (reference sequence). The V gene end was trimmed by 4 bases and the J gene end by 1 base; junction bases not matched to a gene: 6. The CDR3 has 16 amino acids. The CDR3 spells CASSYDSGGNTGELFF. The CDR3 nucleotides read TGTGCCAGCAGCTACGATTCGGGAGGGAACACCGGGGAGCTGTTTTTT.

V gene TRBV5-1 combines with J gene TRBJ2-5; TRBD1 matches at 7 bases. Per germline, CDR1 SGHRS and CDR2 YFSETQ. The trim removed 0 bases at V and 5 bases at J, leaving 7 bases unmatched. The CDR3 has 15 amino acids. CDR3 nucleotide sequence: TGCGCCAGCAGCTTGGCCCAGGGGGTACGGGAGACCCAGTACTTC. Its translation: CASSLAQGVRETQYF.

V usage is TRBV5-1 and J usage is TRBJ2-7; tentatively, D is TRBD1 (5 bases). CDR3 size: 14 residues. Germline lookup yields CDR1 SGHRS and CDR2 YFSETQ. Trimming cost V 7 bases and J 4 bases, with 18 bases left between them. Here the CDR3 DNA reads TGCGCCAGCCGCCAAGCAGGGCGGTTGTACGAGCAGTACTTC. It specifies CASRQAGRLYEQYF.

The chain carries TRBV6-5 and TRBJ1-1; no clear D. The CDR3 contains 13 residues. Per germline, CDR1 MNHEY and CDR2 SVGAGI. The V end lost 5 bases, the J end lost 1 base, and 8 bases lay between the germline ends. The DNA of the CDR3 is TGTGCCAGCAGTGTAAACAGGAACACTGAAGCTTTCTTT. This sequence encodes CASSVNRNTEAFF.

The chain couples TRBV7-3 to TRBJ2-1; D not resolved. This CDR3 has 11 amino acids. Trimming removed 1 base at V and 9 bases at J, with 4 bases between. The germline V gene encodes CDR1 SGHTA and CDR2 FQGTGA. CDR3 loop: CASSLRGEQFF. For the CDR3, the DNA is TGTGCCAGCAGCTTAAGAGGTGAGCAGTTCTTC.

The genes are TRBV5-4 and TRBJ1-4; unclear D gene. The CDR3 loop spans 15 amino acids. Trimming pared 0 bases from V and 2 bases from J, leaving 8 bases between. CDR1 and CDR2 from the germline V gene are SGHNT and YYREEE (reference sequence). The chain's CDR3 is CASSLAGRTNEKLFF. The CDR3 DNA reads TGTGCCAGCAGCTTGGCCGGGAGGACTAATGAAAAACTGTTTTTT.

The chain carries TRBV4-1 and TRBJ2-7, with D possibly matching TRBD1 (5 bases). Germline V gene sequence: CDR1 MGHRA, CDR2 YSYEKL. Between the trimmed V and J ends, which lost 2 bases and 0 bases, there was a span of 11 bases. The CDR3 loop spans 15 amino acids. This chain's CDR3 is CASSQYSGFSYEQYF. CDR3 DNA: TGCGCCAGCAGCCAATACTCAGGGTTCTCCTACGAGCAGTACTTC.

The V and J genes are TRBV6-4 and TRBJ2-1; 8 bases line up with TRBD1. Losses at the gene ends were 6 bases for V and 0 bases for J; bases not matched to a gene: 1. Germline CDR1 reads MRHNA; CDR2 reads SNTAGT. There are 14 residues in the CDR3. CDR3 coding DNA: TGTGCCAGCAGCACAGGGGGCTCCTACAATGAGCAGTTCTTC. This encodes CASSTGGSYNEQFF.

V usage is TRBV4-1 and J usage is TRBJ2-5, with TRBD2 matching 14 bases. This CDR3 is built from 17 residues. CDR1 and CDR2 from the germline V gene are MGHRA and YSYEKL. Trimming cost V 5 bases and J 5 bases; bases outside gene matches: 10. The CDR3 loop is CASSSMGLAGVRETQYF. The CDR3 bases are TGCGCCAGCAGCTCGATGGGACTAGCGGGAGTTCGGGAGACCCAGTACTTC.

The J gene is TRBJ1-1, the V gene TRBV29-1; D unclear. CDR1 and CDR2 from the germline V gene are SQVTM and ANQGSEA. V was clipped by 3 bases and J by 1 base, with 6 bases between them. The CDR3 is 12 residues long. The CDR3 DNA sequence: TGCAGCGTTGACAGTCCGAACACTGAAGCTTTCTTT. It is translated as CSVDSPNTEAFF.

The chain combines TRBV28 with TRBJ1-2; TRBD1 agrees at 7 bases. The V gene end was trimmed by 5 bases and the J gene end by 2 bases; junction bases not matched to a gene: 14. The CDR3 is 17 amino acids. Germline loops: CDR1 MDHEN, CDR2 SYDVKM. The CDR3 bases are TGTGCCAGCAGTCCTCAGCCTCCGGGACAGATAAACTATGGCTACACCTTC. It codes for CASSPQPPGQINYGYTF.

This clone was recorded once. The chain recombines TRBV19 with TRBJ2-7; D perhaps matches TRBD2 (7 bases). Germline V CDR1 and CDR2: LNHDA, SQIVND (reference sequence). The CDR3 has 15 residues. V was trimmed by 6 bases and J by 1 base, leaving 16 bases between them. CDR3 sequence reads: CASRGGGMPSYEQYF. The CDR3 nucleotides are TGTGCCAGTAGAGGGGGGGGGATGCCTTCCTACGAGCAGTACTTC.

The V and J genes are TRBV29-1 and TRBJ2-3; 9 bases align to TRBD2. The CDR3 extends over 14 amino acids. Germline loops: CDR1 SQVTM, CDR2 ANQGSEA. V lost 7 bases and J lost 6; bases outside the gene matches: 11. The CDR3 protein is CSALAGQLGDTQYF. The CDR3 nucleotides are TGCAGCGCGCTAGCGGGACAGCTGGGTGATACGCAGTATTTT.

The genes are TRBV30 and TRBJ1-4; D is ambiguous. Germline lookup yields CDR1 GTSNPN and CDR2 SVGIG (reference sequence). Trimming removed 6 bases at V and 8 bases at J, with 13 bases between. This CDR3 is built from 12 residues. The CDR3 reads CACRQAGEKLFF. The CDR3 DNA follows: TGTGCCTGTCGCCAGGCCGGAGAAAAACTGTTTTTT.